This T cell receptor (beta chain) emerged from a study of radiotherapy plus CTLA-4 blockade in lung cancer (dated by TCRdb to about 2018). Background for the entire study: Among enrolled patients, around 20% had an objective response and 30% to 40% reached disease control. General conclusions and limits of the study: After treatment with radiotherapy and ipilimumab, TCR clones that originated in tumors expanded in peripheral blood. The strongest predictors of response were reported to be early dynamic shifts in blood T cell clones along with a rise in serum interferon-beta following radiation.

Library method: the immunoSEQ multiplex PCR assay. TCRdb limited this immuneACCESS table to in-frame rearrangements with V and J called. A share of clones is missing; checked studies link under half to unresolved V genes, and the rest is unexplained. This sample comprises tens of thousands of clones, 75% to 80% of them detected only once. Of the sample, about 2.7% is held by the ten largest clones. CDR1 and CDR2 (MDHEN, SYDVKM) derive from the germline V gene. Unmatched junction bases come to 12, with V trimmed by 6 bases and J by 5 bases. The CDR3 contains 16 residues, cysteine and phenylalanine counted. Just CDR3 DNA is preserved here, 48 bases in frame from base 1. Focal radiation therapy combined with CTLA-4 blockade (ipilimumab) was tested in patients with chemo-refractory metastatic non-small-cell lung cancer. On this clone itself: Its cognate antigen has yet to be identified. One base away there is no much larger clone; base qualities are not given.

The sequencing used peripheral blood, collected from a patient treated with radiotherapy plus ipilimumab. The receptor was derived from a human donor with non-small cell lung cancer whose response to radiotherapy plus ipilimumab could not be evaluated. The rearrangement combines TRBV28 with TRBJ1-5; 8 nucleotides in the junction match TRBD1. The CDR3 region reads CASRSYRTGRDQPQHF. The DNA sequence is TGTGCCAGCAGGTCTTACAGGACAGGGCGAGATCAGCCCCAGCATTTT. With all but the CDR3 taken from the reference TRBV28 and TRBJ1-5 genes, the full variable domain is: DVKVTQSSRYLVKRTGEKVFLECVQDMDHENMFWYRQDPGLGLRLIYFSYDVKMKEKGDIPEGYSVSREKKERFSLILESASTNQTSMYLCASRSYRTGRDQPQHFGDGTRLSIL.